This entry features one TCR beta chain sequence. This clone was counted a single time. Its antigen remains unidentified. This CDR3 fails to terminate in the conserved phenylalanine or tryptophan, so it likely reflects a read error. The CDR3 length equals 14 residues, ends included. Only the CDR3 DNA stays, 42 bases, in frame from base 1. CDR1 and CDR2 are read off the germline V gene as LGHNA and YSLEER. At the junction V is shortened by 0 bases and J by 4 bases; bases outside the gene matches: 2. To sequence the TCRbeta CDR3 region, genomic DNA was isolated from the sorted cells. TCRbeta CDR3 regions were sequenced using the immunoSEQ Assay. Imported from immuneACCESS, the table was reduced by TCRdb to in-frame sequences with V and J called. These copies leave out some clones; in studies compared against another copy, an unresolved V gene accounts for under half, and the cause of the remainder is not known. This sample is represented by about 90,000 clones; about 90% of them were singletons. 1.6% of the sample is taken by the ten largest.

The entry originates in a study of OX40 agonist ivuxolimab in advanced cancers. About the investigation overall: The costimulatory receptor OX40 (CD134) was targeted by ivuxolimab, a fully human IgG2 agonistic monoclonal antibody. Intravenous ivuxolimab was administered to patients every 2 weeks at six dose levels: 0.01, 0.1, 0.3, 1.5, 3 and 10 mg/kg. Among the roughly 52 dose-escalation patients, about 19 had hepatocellular carcinoma, approximately 15 melanoma, 9 renal cell carcinoma and 9 head and neck cancer. In the dose-escalation cohort, 75% to 85% of patients were male, and the mean age was roughly 56 years with a range of about 20 to 90. Patients were allowed to have had prior anti-PD-1, anti-PD-L1 or anti-CTLA-4 therapy, and approximately 40% of the dose-escalation patients had been treated with checkpoint inhibitors. Partial responses occurred in three dose-escalation patients, of whom one had hepatocellular carcinoma and two had cutaneous melanoma. Peripheral TCRbeta sequencing aimed to test whether ivuxolimab altered TCR sequence diversity and caused clonal T-cell expansion. The paper reports the monotherapy dose-escalation portion (N of about 50 patients) of the phase I ivuxolimab trial. Broad study findings and their caveats: In partial responders in the 0.1-3.0 mg/kg groups, normalized peripheral clonal expansion was found to be among the lowest, especially among CD8+ T cells. Low levels of normalized T-cell clonal expansion were also seen in some patients who did not respond. At doses of 0.1 to 3.0 mg/kg, clonal expansion of both CD4+ and CD8+ T cells in blood was seen between baseline and week 6. On average, CD8+ T cells showed more expanded clones than CD4+ T cells after ivuxolimab. The antigen specificity of the clonally expanded peripheral T cells was not determined.

Patients with autoimmune disease history or receiving systemic immunosuppression were excluded from the trial. In every dose cohort, peripheral blood was drawn for TCR sequencing at baseline, cycle 4 day 1, and cycle 7 day 1. Samples were obtained from an open-label, multicenter, first-in-human phase I dose-escalation trial of ivuxolimab. The trial enrolled adults with locally advanced or metastatic head and neck squamous cell, hepatocellular, melanoma or renal cell carcinoma. Before TCR sequencing, CD4+ and CD8+ T cells were separately sorted from peripheral blood. The chain uses TRBV4-3 and TRBJ1-2, with 7 bases in between that match TRBD1. The receptor comes from an adult with an advanced solid tumor such as melanoma, head and neck, liver or kidney cancer. The sample here was CD4+ or CD8+ T cells sorted from blood, taken in a trial of the OX40 agonist ivuxolimab. CDR3 region: CASSQEAGGYGYTL. The nucleotides are TGCGCCAGCAGCCAAGAGGCAGGGGGCTATGGCTACACCCTC.